This T cell receptor (beta chain) was identified during a study of shared clonotypes between healthy human individuals. Every subset had its genomic DNA shared out evenly among several immunoSEQ plates. Assay used: immunoSEQ multiplex PCR; TCRdb lists only in-frame clones, some missing. The sample has about 590,000 clones, around 95% seen once; the top ten hold 0.11%. CDR1 MNHEY and CDR2 SMNVEV come from the germline V gene (reference sequence). With 4 bases clipped from V and 4 bases from J, the junction kept 8 bases outside the gene matches. The CDR3 spans 16 residues. This clone was recorded a few times. CD45RO negativity and positive selection for CCR7 defined naive CD8 cells, a population that excluded terminally differentiated effector memory CD45RA+ cells.

The sequence came from a woman in her 30s in good health. Material: naive CD8+ T cells sorted from blood. This chain links TRBV27 with TRBJ1-3, with 9 bases identical to TRBD1. The CDR3: CASSSTDRGLGNTIYF. CDR3 nucleotide sequence: TGTGCCAGCAGTTCAACCGACAGGGGGTTAGGAAACACCATATATTTT.